One and the same sample provided the 25 T cell receptor beta chains below, sequenced in a study of beta chain features in type 1 diabetes. Sequencing targeted expressed TCRB transcripts, as all isolated RNA had been reverse transcribed. Assay used: immunoSEQ multiplex PCR; TCRdb lists only in-frame clones, some missing. The data hold approximately 160,000 clones, with about 9.1% observed a single time. The source material was central memory CD4+ T cells from blood. The receptors stem from a woman aged 18-29 years in good health.

This clone has a handful of counts. The V call is TRBV29-1, the J call TRBJ2-5; 7 bases match TRBD1. Losses at the gene ends were 4 bases for V and 2 bases for J; bases not matched to a gene: 7. In germline, CDR1 is SQVTM, CDR2 ANQGSEA. There are 14 residues in the CDR3. Written as DNA, the CDR3 is TGCAGCGTTGGAGGGACAGTAAGTCAAGAGACCCAGTACTTC. It encodes CSVGGTVSQETQYF.

The table lists this clone with a few counts. V usage is TRBV27 and J usage is TRBJ1-5; 8 nucleotides agree with TRBD1. Trimming at V came to 7 bases and at J to 7 bases, leaving 9 bases not matched to a gene. CDR1 MNHEY and CDR2 SMNVEV come from the germline V gene (reference sequence). The CDR3 extends over 14 amino acids. CDR3 in DNA: TGTGCCAGCATGGGGAGAACAGGGGGACAGCCCCAGCATTTT. It translates to CASMGRTGGQPQHF.

This clone has only a few counts. This chain links TRBV2 with TRBJ1-5; 9 bases are shared with TRBD1. The CDR3 contains 14 residues. With V trimmed by 7 bases and J by 4 bases, 5 bases remained unmatched. CDR1 is SNHLY, CDR2 FYNNEI, per germline. CDR3 sequence (DNA): TGTGCCAGCAACAGGGACAGGGAGAATCAGCCCCAGCATTTT. This encodes CASNRDRENQPQHF.

This clone was seen a few times. The genes are TRBV30 and TRBJ1-6, with 9 positions matching TRBD1. The V gene end was trimmed by 5 bases and the J gene end by 10 bases; junction bases not matched to a gene: 12. The CDR3 has 15 amino acids. Germline CDR1 GTSNPN, CDR2 SVGIG (reference sequence). CDR3 sequence reads: CAWAPGTGNRSPLHF. The CDR3 DNA sequence: TGTGCCTGGGCACCCGGGACAGGGAATAGATCACCCCTCCACTTT.

J is TRBJ1-4 and V is TRBV5-1, with no clear D. V was shortened by 0 bases and J by 1 base, with 7 bases between the two germline ends. CDR3 length: 15 amino acids. Germline V gives CDR1 SGHRS, CDR2 YFSETQ. CDR3 sequence: CASSLEHRTNEKLFF. CDR3 DNA: TGCGCCAGCAGCTTGGAGCACCGAACTAATGAAAAACTGTTTTTT.

The rearrangement uses TRBV6-5 and TRBJ2-7; D is possibly TRBD2 (6 bases). Germline V lookup: CDR1 MNHEY, CDR2 SVGAGI. The ends were cut back, 4 bases at V and 8 bases at J, with 18 bases in the middle. The CDR3 totals 14 residues. The CDR3 protein is CASSSGGGGLKQYF. DNA of the CDR3: TGTGCCAGCAGTTCCGGAGGTGGAGGGCTAAAGCAGTACTTC.

This clone was counted a single time. The genes are TRBV19 and TRBJ1-2; TRBD1 is a possible D gene (6 bases). The germline V gene has CDR1 LNHDA and CDR2 SQIVND (reference sequence). V lost 6 bases and J lost 8, with 13 bases in between. CDR3 length: 12 residues. CDR3 DNA sequence: TGTGCCAGTAGAGCAGGGGCACGGGGCTACACCTTC. The encoded protein is CASRAGARGYTF.

The chain carries TRBV6-1 and TRBJ1-4, with D unclear. CDR1 is MNHNS, CDR2 SASEGT, per germline. The CDR3 runs 10 residues. With 6 bases removed from V and 8 bases from J, the gap between germline ends came to 4 bases. The CDR3, as DNA: TGTGCCAGCAGGGAGGAAAAACTGTTTTTT. Its translation: CASREEKLFF.

This clone was seen more than once but under ten times. The chain is built from TRBV7-7 and TRBJ2-1; 14 nucleotides line up with TRBD2. CDR3 size: 15 residues. CDR1 and CDR2 (germline): SSHAT, FNYEAQ (reference sequence). The CDR3 bases are TGTGCTAGCGGGACTAGCGGGAGCTCCTACAATGAGCAGTTCTTC. This encodes CASGTSGSSYNEQFF.

This clone appeared a few times. The V and J genes are TRBV7-2 and TRBJ2-1, with TRBD1 identical over 8 bases. Germline trimming cut 0 bases from V and 1 base from J; bases unmatched to any gene: 8. CDR1 SGHTA and CDR2 FQGNSA come from the germline V gene. This CDR3 is built from 18 residues. CDR3 nucleotide sequence: TGTGCCAGCAGCTTAGCTGGCAGGGGGCCTGGATCCTACAATGAGCAGTTCTTC. It is translated as CASSLAGRGPGSYNEQFF.

The chain couples TRBV5-1 to TRBJ1-1, with TRBD1 matching 7 bases. The CDR3 runs to 14 residues. CDR1 SGHRS and CDR2 YFSETQ come from the germline V gene. V was pared by 4 bases and J by 3 bases, with 6 bases of the junction left unmatched. The CDR3 sequence is CASSGQVGDTEAFF. In DNA, the CDR3 is TGCGCCAGCAGCGGACAGGTCGGGGACACTGAAGCTTTCTTT. Looking up the rest from reference TRBV5-1 and TRBJ1-1 gives the full variable domain: KAGVTQTPRYLIKTRGQQVTLSCSPISGHRSVSWYQQTPGQGLQFLFEYFSETQRNKGNFPGRFSGRQFSNSRSEMNVSTLELGDSALYLCASSGQVGDTEAFFGQGTRLTVV.

The sample holds a few counts of this clone. The chain is built from TRBV4-1 and TRBJ2-1; 11 positions match TRBD2. V trimming: 1 base; J trimming: 10 bases; junction bases outside the gene matches: 9. Germline CDR1 reads MGHRA; CDR2 reads YSYEKL. CDR3 length: 16 amino acids. CDR3 region: CASSQGVAGGPREQFF. The CDR3, as DNA: TGCGCCAGCAGCCAAGGCGTAGCGGGAGGGCCCCGGGAGCAGTTCTTC.

The chain carries TRBV10-3 and TRBJ2-7; TRBD2 might be the D (6 bases). The CDR3 is 15 amino acids. The V and J ends lost 10 bases and 6 bases respectively, with 25 bases between them. Germline CDR1 and CDR2: ENHRY and SYGVKD. The DNA of the CDR3 is TGTGCCAGCACTCATGGCGGGACGGTTCCTGGCGAGCAGTACTTC. It encodes CASTHGGTVPGEQYF.

This sequence joins TRBV2 and TRBJ2-7, with 9 bases lining up with TRBD1. The CDR3 contains 15 residues. Germline CDR1 SNHLY, CDR2 FYNNEI. V dropped 5 bases and J dropped 4; count of bases not matched to a gene: 9. CDR3 in amino acids: CASSSGQGRLYEQYF. The CDR3 DNA sequence: TGTGCCAGCAGTTCCGGACAGGGGCGTCTGTACGAGCAGTACTTC. The complete variable domain, with remaining parts taken from reference TRBV2 and TRBJ2-7, reads EPEVTQTPSHQVTQMGQEVILRCVPISNHLYFYWYRQILGQKVEFLVSFYNNEISEKSEIFDDQFSVERPDGSNFTLKIRSTKLEDSAMYFCASSSGQGRLYEQYFGPGTRLTVT.

V usage is TRBV11-2 and J usage is TRBJ2-2; 7 bases fit TRBD1. The length of the CDR3 is 16 residues. Germline V gives CDR1 SGHAT, CDR2 FQNNGV. J was trimmed by 3 bases and V by 4 bases; bases with no gene match: 8. The CDR3 DNA is TGTGCCAGCAGCTCTATTACCGGGACAGACACCGGGGAGCTGTTTTTT. It encodes CASSSITGTDTGELFF.

With regard to this clone: This specimen includes other DNA sequences encoding the same CDR3. V is TRBV5-1 and J is TRBJ1-2; no firm D call. Germline V lookup: CDR1 SGHRS, CDR2 YFSETQ. Trimming left V 1 base short and J 0 bases short, with 7 bases between. The CDR3 length is 14 residues. In DNA, the CDR3 is TGCGCCAGCAGCTTGCTAACCACTAACTATGGCTACACCTTC. Its translation: CASSLLTTNYGYTF.

The chain couples TRBV5-1 to TRBJ1-6, with a possible D match to TRBD1 (5 bases). This CDR3 contains 14 residues. Looked up from germline, CDR1 is SGHRS and CDR2 is YFSETQ. Trimming pared 4 bases from V and 13 bases from J, leaving 18 bases between. This CDR3 is CASSPEPGSRPLHF. DNA for the CDR3: TGCGCCAGCAGCCCCGAACCAGGGTCGCGGCCCCTCCACTTT.

As to this clone: The junction departs from the called germline gene at one end, perhaps through a read error. The rearrangement uses TRBV5-1 and TRBJ2-5; a weak D match, TRBD1 (6 bases). The CDR3 has 11 amino acids. Germline CDR1 SGHRS, CDR2 YFSETQ. CDR3 in DNA: TGCGCCAGCAGCTTAGGGGACACCGTCCACTTC. It is translated as CASSLGDTVHF.

The gene calls are TRBV7-2 and TRBJ1-1; maybe TRBD1 (5 bases). Germline V lookup: CDR1 SGHTA, CDR2 FQGNSA. Trimming took 5 bases from V and 6 from J, leaving 16 bases between them. The CDR3 is 14 residues long. CDR3 residues: CASSSRVYTAEAFF. The CDR3 DNA is TGTGCCAGCAGCAGCAGGGTTTATACGGCTGAAGCTTTCTTT.

CDR3 bases: TGTGCCAGCAGTTACTCCAGGGGCCTCATGAACACTGAAGCTTTCTTT. Residues: CASSYSRGLMNTEAFF. The V gene is TRBV6-5, the J gene TRBJ1-1; the D gene is possibly TRBD1 (6 bases). The V end lost 0 bases, the J end lost 0 bases, and 11 bases lay between the germline ends. Germline assignment: CDR1 MNHEY and CDR2 SVGAGI. The CDR3 runs 16 residues.

The chain carries TRBV6-1 and TRBJ2-7; a possible D gene is TRBD1 (6 bases). The ends were cut back, 6 bases at V and 6 bases at J, with 21 bases in the middle. CDR3 size: 15 residues. Germline values: CDR1 MNHNS, CDR2 SASEGT. The CDR3 region has the DNA TGTGCCAGCAGGGAAACAGGGAACGGGCCAGGCGAGCAGTACTTC. Protein sequence: CASRETGNGPGEQYF.

The chain combines TRBV6-6 with TRBJ1-2, with 10 bases lining up with TRBD1. CDR3 size: 15 residues. Germline V CDR1 and CDR2: MNHNY, SVGAGI (reference sequence). With V trimmed by 5 bases and J by 4 bases, 7 bases remained unmatched. The CDR3 sequence is CASSLRRTGGYGYTF. CDR3 sequence (DNA): TGTGCCAGCAGTCTACGTCGGACAGGGGGCTATGGCTACACCTTC.

This clone has a count of ten or more. The chain is built from TRBV6-1 and TRBJ2-2; tentatively, D is TRBD2 (5 bases). The CDR3 has 15 residues. V dropped 8 bases and J dropped 5 bases, with 18 bases sitting between them. Germline assignment: CDR1 MNHNS and CDR2 SASEGT. DNA for the CDR3: TGTGCCAGCGGGCTAGCCGGCGTCACAACCGGGGAGCTGTTTTTT. Amino acids: CASGLAGVTTGELFF.

V and J are TRBV4-1 and TRBJ2-5, with D perhaps TRBD1 (6 bases). V gave up 2 bases and J gave up 2 bases, with 15 bases separating them. The CDR3 extends over 16 amino acids. Germline CDR1 MGHRA, CDR2 YSYEKL. This chain's CDR3 is CASSQWTARSQETQYF. CDR3 DNA: TGCGCCAGCAGCCAATGGACAGCCCGCAGTCAAGAGACCCAGTACTTC.

This clone was counted only a few times. This sequence joins TRBV19 and TRBJ1-5; possible D gene TRBD1, 5 bases. CDR3 length: 17 residues. Germline V gene data show CDR1 as LNHDA and CDR2 as SQIVND (reference sequence). V was shortened by 3 bases and J by 5 bases, with 20 bases between the two germline ends. This CDR3 reads CASSISQRWDSYQPQHF. In DNA, the CDR3 is TGTGCCAGTAGTATCTCTCAGCGCTGGGACTCCTATCAGCCCCAGCATTTT.